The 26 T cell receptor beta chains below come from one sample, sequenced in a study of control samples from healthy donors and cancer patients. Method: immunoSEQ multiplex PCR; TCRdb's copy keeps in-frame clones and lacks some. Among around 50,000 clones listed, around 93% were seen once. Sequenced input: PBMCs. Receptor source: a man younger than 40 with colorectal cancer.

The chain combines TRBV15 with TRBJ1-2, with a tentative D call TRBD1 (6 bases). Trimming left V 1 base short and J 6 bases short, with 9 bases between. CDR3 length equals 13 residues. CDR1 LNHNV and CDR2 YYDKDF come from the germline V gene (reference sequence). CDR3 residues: CATSRATGNGYTF. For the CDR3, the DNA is TGTGCCACCAGCAGAGCCACAGGGAATGGCTACACCTTC.

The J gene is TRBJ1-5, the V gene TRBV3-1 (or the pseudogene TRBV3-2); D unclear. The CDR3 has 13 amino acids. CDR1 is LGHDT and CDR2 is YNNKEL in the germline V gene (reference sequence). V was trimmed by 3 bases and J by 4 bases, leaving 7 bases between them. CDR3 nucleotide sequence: TGTGCCAGCAGCCACGACGCAAATCAGCCCCAGCATTTT. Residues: CASSHDANQPQHF.

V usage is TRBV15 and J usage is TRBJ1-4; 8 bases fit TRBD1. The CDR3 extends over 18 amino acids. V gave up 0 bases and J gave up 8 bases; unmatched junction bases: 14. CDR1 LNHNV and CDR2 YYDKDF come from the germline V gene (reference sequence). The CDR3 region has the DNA TGTGCCACCAGCAGAGATCCCCTCACAGGGGGGGTGGTGGAAAAACTGTTTTTT. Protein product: CATSRDPLTGGVVEKLFF.

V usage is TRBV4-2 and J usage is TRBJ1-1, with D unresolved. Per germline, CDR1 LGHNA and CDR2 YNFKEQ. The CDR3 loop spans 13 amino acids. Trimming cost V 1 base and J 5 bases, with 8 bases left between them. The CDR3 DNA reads TGTGCCAGCAGCCAAGTCCGAGGAACTGAAGCTTTCTTT. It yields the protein CASSQVRGTEAFF.

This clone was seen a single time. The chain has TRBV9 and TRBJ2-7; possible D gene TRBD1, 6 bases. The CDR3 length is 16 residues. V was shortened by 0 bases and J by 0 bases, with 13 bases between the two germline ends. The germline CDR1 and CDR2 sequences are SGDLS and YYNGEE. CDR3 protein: CASSVGPDSTSYEQYF. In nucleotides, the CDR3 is TGTGCCAGCAGCGTAGGGCCGGACAGTACCTCCTACGAGCAGTACTTC.

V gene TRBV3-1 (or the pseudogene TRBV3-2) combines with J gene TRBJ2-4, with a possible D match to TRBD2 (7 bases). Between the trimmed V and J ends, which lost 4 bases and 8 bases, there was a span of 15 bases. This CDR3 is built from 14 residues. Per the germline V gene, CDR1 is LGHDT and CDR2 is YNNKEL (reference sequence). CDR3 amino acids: CASSLGGDIDIQYF. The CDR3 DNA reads TGTGCCAGCAGCCTAGGGGGGGACATCGACATTCAGTACTTC.

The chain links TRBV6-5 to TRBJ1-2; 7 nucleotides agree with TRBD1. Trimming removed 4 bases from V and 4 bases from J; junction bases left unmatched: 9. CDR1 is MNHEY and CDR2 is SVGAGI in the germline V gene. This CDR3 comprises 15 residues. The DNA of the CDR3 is TGTGCCAGCAGTTTGACGGGACAGTTCTTCTATGGCTACACCTTC. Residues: CASSLTGQFFYGYTF.

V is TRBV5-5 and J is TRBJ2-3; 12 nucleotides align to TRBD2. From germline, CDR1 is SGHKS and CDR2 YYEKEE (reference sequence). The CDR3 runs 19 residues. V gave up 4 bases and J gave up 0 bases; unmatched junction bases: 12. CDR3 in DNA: TGTGCCAGCAGCCTGAGGGGCTCTAGCGGGGGGGCAAGCACAGATACGCAGTATTTT. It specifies CASSLRGSSGGASTDTQYF.

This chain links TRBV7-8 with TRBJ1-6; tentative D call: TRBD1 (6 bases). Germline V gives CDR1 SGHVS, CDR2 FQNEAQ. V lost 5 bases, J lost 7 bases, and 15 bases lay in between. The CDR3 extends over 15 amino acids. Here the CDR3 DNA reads TGTGCCAGCAGCCCCCGGACAGTCAACAATTCACCCCTCCACTTT. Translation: CASSPRTVNNSPLHF.

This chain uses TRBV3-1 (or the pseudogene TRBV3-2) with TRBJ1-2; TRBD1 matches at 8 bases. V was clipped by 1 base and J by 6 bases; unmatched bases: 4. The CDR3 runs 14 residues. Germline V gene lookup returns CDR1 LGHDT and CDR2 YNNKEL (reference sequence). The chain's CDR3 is CASSQGARGHGYTF. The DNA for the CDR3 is TGTGCCAGCAGCCAAGGCGCCAGGGGGCATGGCTACACCTTC.

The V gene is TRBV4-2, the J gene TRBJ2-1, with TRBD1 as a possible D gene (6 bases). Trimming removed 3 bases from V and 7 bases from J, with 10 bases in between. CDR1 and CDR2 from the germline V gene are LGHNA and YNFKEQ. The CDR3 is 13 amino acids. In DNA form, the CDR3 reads TGTGCCAGCAGCCAGGGGGCCTTGAATGAGCAGTTCTTC. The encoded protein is CASSQGALNEQFF.

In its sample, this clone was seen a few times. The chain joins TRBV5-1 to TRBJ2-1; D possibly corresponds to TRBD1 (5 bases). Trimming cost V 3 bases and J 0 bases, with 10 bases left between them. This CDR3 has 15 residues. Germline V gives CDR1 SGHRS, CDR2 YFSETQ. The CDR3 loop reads CASSSRGPSYNEQFF. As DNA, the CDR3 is TGCGCCAGCAGCTCAAGGGGCCCCTCCTACAATGAGCAGTTCTTC.

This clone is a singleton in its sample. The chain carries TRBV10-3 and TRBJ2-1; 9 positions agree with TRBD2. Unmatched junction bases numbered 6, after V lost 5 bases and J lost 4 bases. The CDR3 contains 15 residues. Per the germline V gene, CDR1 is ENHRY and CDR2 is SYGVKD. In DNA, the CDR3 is TGTGCCATCAGTTTAGCGGGGGAAAGTTACAATGAGCAGTTCTTC. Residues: CAISLAGESYNEQFF.

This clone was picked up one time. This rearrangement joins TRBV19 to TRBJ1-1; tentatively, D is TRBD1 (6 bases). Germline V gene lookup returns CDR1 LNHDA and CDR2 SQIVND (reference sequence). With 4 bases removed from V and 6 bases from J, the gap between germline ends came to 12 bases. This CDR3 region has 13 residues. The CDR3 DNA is TGTGCCAGTAGTACCGGACAGTACTCTGAAGCTTTCTTT. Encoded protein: CASSTGQYSEAFF. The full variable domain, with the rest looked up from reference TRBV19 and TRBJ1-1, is DGGITQSPKYLFRKEGQNVTLSCEQNLNHDAMYWYRQDPGQGLRLIYYSQIVNDFQKGDIAEGYSVSREKKESFPLTVTSAQKNPTAFYLCASSTGQYSEAFFGQGTRLTVV.

CDR3 sequence: CASSFRGGTEAFF. In DNA form, the CDR3 reads TGTGCCAGCAGTTTCAGGGGTGGCACTGAAGCTTTCTTT. The rearrangement joins TRBV12-3 or TRBV12-4 to TRBJ1-1; D perhaps matches TRBD1 (6 bases). The CDR3 contains 13 residues. Between the trimmed V and J ends, which lost 3 bases and 4 bases, there was a span of 9 bases.

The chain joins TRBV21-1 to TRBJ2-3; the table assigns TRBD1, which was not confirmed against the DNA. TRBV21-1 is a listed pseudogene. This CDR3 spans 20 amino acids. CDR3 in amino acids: CASSKKNVPGPRGSTDTQYF. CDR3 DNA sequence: TGTGCCAGCAGCAAAAAAAATGTACCGGGACCAAGGGGGAGCACAGATACGCAGTATTTT.

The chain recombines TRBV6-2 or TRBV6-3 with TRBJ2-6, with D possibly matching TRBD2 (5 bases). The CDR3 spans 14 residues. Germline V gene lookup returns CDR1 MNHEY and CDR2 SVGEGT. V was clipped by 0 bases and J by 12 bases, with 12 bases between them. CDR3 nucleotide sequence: TGTGCCAGCAGTTACTCGATTCTCCGGGGCGTCCTGACTTTC. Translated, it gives CASSYSILRGVLTF.

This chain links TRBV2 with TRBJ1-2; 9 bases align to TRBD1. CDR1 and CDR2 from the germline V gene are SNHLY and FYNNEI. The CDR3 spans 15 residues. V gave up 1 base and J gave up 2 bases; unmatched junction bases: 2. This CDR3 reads CASSEGGQGNYGYTF. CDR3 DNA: TGTGCCAGCAGTGAAGGGGGACAGGGAAACTATGGCTACACCTTC.

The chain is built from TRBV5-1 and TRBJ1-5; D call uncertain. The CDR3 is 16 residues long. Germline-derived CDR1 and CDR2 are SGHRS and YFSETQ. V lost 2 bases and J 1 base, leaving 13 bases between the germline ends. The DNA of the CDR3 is TGCGCCAGCAGCTTTCAGAGCCCCTGGAGCAATCAGCCCCAGCATTTT. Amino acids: CASSFQSPWSNQPQHF.

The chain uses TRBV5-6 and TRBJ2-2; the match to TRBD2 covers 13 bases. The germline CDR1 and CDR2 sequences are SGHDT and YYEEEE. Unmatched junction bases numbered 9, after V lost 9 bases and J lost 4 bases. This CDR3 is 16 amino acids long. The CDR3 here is CATSLAGGPVTGELFF. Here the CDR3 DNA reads TGTGCCACCTCACTAGCGGGGGGGCCGGTCACCGGGGAGCTGTTTTTT.

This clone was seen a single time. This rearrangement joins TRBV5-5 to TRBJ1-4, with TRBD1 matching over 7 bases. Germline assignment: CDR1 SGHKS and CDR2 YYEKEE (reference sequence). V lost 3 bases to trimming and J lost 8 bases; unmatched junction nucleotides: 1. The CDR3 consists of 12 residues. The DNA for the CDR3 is TGTGCCAGCAGCTCAGGGGGAGAAAAACTGTTTTTT. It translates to CASSSGGEKLFF.

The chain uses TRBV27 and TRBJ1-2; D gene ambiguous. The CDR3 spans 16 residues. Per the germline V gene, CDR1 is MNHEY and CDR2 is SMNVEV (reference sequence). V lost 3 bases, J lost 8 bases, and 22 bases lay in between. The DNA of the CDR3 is TGTGCCAGCAGTTTTTTTGGCGGAGGTAGGAGGATAGGCTACACCTTC. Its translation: CASSFFGGGRRIGYTF.

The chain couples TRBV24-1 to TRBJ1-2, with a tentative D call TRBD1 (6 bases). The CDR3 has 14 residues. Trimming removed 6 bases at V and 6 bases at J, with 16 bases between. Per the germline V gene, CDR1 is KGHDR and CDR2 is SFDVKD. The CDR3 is CATSSPGDINGYTF. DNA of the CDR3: TGTGCCACCAGTAGTCCAGGGGATATTAATGGCTACACCTTC.

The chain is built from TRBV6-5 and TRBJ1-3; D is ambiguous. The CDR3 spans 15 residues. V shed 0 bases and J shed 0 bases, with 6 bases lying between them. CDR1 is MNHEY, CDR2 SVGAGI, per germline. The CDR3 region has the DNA TGTGCCAGCAGTTACTCGACTGGCTCTGGAAACACCATATATTTT. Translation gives CASSYSTGSGNTIYF.

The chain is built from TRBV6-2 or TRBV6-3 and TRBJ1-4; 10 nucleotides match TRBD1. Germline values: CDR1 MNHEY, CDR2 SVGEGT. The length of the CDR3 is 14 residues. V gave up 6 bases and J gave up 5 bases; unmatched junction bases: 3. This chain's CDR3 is CASSPGQGNEKLFF. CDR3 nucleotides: TGTGCCAGCAGCCCGGGACAGGGGAATGAAAAACTGTTTTTT.

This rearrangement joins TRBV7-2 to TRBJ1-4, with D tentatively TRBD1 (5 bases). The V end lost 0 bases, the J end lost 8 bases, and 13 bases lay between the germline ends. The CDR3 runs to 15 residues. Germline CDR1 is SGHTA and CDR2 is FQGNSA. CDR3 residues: CASSLAGQGGEKLFF. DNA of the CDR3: TGTGCCAGCAGCTTAGCGGGGCAGGGCGGCGAAAAACTGTTTTTT.